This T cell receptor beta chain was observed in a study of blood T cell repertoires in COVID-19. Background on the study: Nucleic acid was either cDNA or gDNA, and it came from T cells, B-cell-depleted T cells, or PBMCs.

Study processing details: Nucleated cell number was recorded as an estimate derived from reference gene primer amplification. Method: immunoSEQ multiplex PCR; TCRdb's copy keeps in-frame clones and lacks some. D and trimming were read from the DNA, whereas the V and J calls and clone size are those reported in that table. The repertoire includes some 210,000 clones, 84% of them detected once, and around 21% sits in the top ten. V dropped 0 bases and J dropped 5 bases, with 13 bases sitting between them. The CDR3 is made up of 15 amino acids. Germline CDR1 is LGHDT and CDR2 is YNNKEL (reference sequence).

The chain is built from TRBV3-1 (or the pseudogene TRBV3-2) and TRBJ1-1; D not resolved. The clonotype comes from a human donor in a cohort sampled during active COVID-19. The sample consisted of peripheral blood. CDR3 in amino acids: CASSQDHETGTEAFF. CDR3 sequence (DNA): TGTGCCAGCAGCCAAGATCATGAAACGGGGACTGAAGCTTTCTTT.